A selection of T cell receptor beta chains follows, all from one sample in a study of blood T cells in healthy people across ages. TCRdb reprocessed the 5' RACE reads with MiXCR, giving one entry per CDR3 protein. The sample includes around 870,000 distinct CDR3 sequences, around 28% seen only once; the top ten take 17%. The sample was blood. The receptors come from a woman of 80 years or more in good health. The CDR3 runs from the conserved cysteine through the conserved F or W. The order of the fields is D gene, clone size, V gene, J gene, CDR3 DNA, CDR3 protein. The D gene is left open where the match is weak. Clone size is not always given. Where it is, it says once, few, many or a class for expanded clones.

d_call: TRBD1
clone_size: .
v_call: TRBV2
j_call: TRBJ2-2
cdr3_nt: TGTGCCAGCAGGGGGGACAGGGTAGCCGGGGAGCTGTTTTTT
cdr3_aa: CASRGDRVAGELFF

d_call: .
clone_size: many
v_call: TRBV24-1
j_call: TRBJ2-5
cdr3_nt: TGTGCCACCAGTGATCAGGTCTCGAGTCAAGAGACCCAGTACTTC
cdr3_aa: CATSDQVSSQETQYF

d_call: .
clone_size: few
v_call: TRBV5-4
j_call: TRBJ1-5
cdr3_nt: TGTGCCAGCAGCTCTGGGGGTGGGTCAGGTCAGCCCCAGCATTTT
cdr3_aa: CASSSGGGSGQPQHF

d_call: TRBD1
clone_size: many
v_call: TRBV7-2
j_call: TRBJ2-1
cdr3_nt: TGTGCCAGCAGCTTCGACAGGGGCTCCTACAATGAGCAGTTCTTC
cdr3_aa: CASSFDRGSYNEQFF

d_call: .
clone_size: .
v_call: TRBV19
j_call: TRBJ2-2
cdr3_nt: TGTGCCAGTAGTATTTGGACAGTGAACACCGGGGAGCTGTTTTTT
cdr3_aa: CASSIWTVNTGELFF

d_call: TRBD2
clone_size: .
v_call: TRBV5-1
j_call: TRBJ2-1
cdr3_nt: TGCGCCAGCAGCTCCACGATTAGCGGGGGGCAGTTCTTC
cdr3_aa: CASSSTISGGQFF

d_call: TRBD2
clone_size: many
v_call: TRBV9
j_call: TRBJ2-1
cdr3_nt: TGTGCCAGCAGCGTAGGTGCTAGCGGCCCTTCCTACAATGAGCAGTTCTTC
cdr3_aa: CASSVGASGPSYNEQFF

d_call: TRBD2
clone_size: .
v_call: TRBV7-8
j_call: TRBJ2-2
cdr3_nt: TGTGCCAGCAGCTTATTAGGGACTAGCGAAGCCGGGGAGCGGTTTTTT
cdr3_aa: CASSLLGTSEAGERFF

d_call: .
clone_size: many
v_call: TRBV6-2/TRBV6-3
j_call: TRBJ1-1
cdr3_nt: TGTGCCAGCAGTTACGAGAGGTACACTGAAGCTTTCTTT
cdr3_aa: CASSYERYTEAFF

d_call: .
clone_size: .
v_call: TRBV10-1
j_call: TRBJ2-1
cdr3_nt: TGCGCCAGCAGTGGGTCAGCTAGCCTTAGGGACAATGAGCAGTTCTTC
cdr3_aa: CASSGSASLRDNEQFF

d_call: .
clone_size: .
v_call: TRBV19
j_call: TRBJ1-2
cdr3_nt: TGTGCCAGTAGTCCAATGGGGGGCAACTATGGCTACACCTTC
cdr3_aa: CASSPMGGNYGYTF

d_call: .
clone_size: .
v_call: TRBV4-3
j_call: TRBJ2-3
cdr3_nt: TGCGCCAGCAGCCAAGAAAGACTAGTGGGCACAGATACGCAGTATTTT
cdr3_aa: CASSQERLVGTDTQYF

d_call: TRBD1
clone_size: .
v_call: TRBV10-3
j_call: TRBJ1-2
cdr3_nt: TGTGCCATTACGGGACAGGCAATAAATGAGCGCTATGGCTACACCTTC
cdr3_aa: CAITGQAINERYGYTF

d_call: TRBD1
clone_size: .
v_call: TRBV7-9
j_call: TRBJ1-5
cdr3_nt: TGTGCCAGCAGCAAGGGACAGGGGAGCAATCAGCCCCAGCATTTT
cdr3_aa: CASSKGQGSNQPQHF

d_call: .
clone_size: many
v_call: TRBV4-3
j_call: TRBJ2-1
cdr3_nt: TGCGCCAGCAGCCAAGCGTTTGCAGACAATGAGCAGTTCTTC
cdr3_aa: CASSQAFADNEQFF

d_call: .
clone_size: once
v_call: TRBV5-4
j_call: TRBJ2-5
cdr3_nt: TGTGCCAGCAGCTTGGGAAGTGAGTATGAGCAGTACTTC
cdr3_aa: CASSLGSEYEQYF

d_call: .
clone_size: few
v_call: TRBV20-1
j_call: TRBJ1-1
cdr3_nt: TGCAGTGCTAGCGGGACCTCGAGGGCTGAAGCTTTCTTT
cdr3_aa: CSASGTSRAEAFF

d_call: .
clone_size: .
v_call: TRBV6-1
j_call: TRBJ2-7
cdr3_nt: TGTGCCAGCAGTGGGGGACCCCTCTGGGGGGGACAAAGATACGAGCAGTACTTC
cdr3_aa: CASSGGPLWGGQRYEQYF

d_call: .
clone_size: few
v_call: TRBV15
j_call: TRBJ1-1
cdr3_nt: TGTGCCACCAGCCTTCGAACAGGGATGGACACTGAAGCTTTCTTT
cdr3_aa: CATSLRTGMDTEAFF

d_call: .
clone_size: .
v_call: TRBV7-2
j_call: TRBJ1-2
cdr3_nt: TGTGCCAGCAGCTTAGGAATCGGGTGGGCATCACGCCGTGGCTACACCTTC
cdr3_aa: CASSLGIGWASRRGYTF

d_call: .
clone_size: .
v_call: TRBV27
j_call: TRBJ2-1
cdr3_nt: TGTGCCAGCAGTTTACCTCCCGGACCAAGGCGCCCCCTCACCTACAATGAGCAGTTCTTC
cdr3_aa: CASSLPPGPRRPLTYNEQFF

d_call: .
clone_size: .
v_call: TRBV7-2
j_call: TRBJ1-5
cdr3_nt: TGTGCCAGCAGCTTACGGATAGATCAGCCCCAGCATTTT
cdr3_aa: CASSLRIDQPQHF

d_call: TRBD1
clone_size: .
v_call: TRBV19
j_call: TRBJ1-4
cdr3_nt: TGTGCGAGTGCCGACAGGGGTAATTCTAATGAAAAACTGTTTTTT
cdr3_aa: CASADRGNSNEKLFF

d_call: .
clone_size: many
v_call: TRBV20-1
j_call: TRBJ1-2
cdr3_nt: TGCAGTGCTAGAGCACGAGATCACGGGTACTATGGCTACACCTTC
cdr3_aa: CSARARDHGYYGYTF

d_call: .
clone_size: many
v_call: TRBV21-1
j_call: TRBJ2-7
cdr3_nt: TGTGCCAGCAGCCGAAATCAGGGTGGGGAGCAGTACTTC
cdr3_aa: CASSRNQGGEQYF

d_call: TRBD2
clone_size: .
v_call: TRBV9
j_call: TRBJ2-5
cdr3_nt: TGTGCCAGCAGCCCTAGCTCAGCGGGGGTCGAAGAGACCCAGTACTTC
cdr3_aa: CASSPSSAGVEETQYF

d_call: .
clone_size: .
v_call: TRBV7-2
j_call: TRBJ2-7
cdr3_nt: TGTGCCAGCAGCTTAGCCCTGGTCGGGGCCTACGAGCAGTACTTC
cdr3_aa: CASSLALVGAYEQYF

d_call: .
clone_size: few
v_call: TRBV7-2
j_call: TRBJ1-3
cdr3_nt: TGTGCCAGCAGTTTAATGGGTGAAAACACCATATATTTT
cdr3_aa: CASSLMGENTIYF

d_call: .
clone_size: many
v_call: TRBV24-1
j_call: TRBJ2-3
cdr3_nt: TGTGCCACCAGTGATGCTAGGACACCCAGGGATACGCAGTATTTT
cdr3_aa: CATSDARTPRDTQYF

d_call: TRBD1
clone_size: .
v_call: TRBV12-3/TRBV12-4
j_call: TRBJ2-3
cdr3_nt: TGTGCCAGCAGTGGCCCCGGGACAGGGAGCCCAGATGTGCAGTATTTT
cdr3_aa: CASSGPGTGSPDVQYF

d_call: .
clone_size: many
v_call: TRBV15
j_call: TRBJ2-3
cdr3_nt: TGTGCCACCAGGTTGGGGTCCTCTAGCACAGATACGCAGTATTTT
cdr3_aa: CATRLGSSSTDTQYF

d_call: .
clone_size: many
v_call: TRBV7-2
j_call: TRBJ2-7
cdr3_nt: TGTGCCAGCAGCCTAAAACCGGATCCAAGGTACGAGCAGTACTTC
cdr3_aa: CASSLKPDPRYEQYF

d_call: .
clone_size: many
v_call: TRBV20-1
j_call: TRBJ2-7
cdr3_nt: TGCAGTGCTAGTGGAAGGGACTACGAGCAGTACTTC
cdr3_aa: CSASGRDYEQYF

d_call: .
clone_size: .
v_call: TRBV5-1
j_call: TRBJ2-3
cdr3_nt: TGCGCCAGCAGCTTGGTAGTATCATTCAGCACAGATACGCAGTATTTT
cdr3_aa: CASSLVVSFSTDTQYF

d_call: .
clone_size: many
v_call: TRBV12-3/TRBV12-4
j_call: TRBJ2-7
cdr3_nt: TGTGCCAGCAGTTTGCAGCAGATTCTCTACGAGCAGTACTTC
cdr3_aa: CASSLQQILYEQYF

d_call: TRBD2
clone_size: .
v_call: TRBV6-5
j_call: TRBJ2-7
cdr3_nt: TGTGCCAGCAGCTTCTACATGGGAGGGGACGAGCAGTACTTC
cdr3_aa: CASSFYMGGDEQYF

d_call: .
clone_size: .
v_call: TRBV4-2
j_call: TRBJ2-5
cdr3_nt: TGTGCCAGCAGCCAAGATTTAGAGGCCGGGACCCAGTACTTC
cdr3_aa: CASSQDLEAGTQYF

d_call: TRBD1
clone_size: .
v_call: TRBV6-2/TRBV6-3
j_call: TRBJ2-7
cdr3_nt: TGTGCCAGCAGTCACAAGACAGGGGGTTCCTACGAGCATTACTTC
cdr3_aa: CASSHKTGGSYEHYF

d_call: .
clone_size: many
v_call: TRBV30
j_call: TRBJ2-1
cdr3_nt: TGTGCCTGGAAAGCAGGAACCTTCTACAATGAGCAGTTCTTC
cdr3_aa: CAWKAGTFYNEQFF

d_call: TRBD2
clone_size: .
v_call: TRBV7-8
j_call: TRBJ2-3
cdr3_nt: TGTGCCAGCAGATCAGCCGGGGGGAGTACAGATACGCAGTATTTT
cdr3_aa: CASRSAGGSTDTQYF

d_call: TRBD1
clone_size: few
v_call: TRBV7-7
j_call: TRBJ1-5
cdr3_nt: TGTGCCAGCAGCTTTCAGGGGGACAGCAATCAGCCCCAGCATTTT
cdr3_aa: CASSFQGDSNQPQHF

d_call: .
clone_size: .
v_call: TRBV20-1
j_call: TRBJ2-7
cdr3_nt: TGCAGTGCAAAGGGTTGGGGATACAATGAGCAGTACTTC
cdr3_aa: CSAKGWGYNEQYF

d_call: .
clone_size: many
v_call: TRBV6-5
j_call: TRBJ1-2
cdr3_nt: TGTGCCAGCAGTCTAGCGCTGGAGTCTAACTATGGCTACACCTTC
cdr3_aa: CASSLALESNYGYTF

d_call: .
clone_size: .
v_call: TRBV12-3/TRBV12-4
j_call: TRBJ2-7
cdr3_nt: TGTGCCAGCAGTTTAGCGGTAGCGGCCTCCTACGAGCAGTACTTC
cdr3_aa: CASSLAVAASYEQYF

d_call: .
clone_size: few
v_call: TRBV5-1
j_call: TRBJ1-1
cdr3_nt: TGCGCCAGCAGCCGACGGCCCAACACTGAAGCTTTCTTT
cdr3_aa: CASSRRPNTEAFF

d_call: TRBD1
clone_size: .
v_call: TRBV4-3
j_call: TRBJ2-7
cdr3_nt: TGCGCCAGCAGTCAAACATCCGGGACAGGGGAAGAGCAGTACTTC
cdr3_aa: CASSQTSGTGEEQYF

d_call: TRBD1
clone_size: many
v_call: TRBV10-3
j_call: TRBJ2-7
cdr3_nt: TGTGCCATCAGCTCGGGACAGGGGGCGCAATACGAGCAGTACTTC
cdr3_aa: CAISSGQGAQYEQYF

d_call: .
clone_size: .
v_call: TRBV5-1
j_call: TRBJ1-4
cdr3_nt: TGCGCCAGCAGCAAAAGACAGGCTGCAACTAATGAAAAACTGTTTTTT
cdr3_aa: CASSKRQAATNEKLFF

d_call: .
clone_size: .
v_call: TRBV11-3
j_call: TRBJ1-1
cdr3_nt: TGTACCAGCAGCTTAAGTCCCGGAGGGATGAACACTGAAGCTTTCTTT
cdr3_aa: CTSSLSPGGMNTEAFF

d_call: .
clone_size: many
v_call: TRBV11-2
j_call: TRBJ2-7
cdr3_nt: TGTGCCAGCAGCTTATTGCCAGGGGACTCCTACGAGCAGTACTTC
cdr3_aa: CASSLLPGDSYEQYF

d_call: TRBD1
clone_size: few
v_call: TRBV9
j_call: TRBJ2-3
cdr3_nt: TGTGCCAGCAGCGAAAGGGGGCGAGATACGCAGTATTTT
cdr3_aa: CASSERGRDTQYF

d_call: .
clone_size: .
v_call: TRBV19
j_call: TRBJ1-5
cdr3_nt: TGTGCCAGTAGTATGCCAGGGAATCAGCCCCAGCATTTT
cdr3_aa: CASSMPGNQPQHF